The present entry profiles one TCR beta chain with its context. Antigen: not known. Per germline, CDR1 KGHSH and CDR2 LQKENI. The CDR3 is made up of 14 amino acids. V was pared by 3 bases and J by 7 bases, with 15 bases between. 5'RACE with constant-segment primers built TCRalpha and TCRbeta cDNA libraries with UMIs. TCRdb re-called the 5' RACE reads with MiXCR, one entry per CDR3 protein. The profile shows about 410,000 distinct CDR3 sequences, 23% of them singletons. This sample is drawn from a study of T-cell memory formation after mild COVID-19. Study overall: TCR clusters were largely donor specific. Findings of the study overall: The study found balanced CD4/CD8 in clones contracting day 15 to 85 and a CD4+ lean in later expanders.

The sequence was collected from an adult woman who had mild COVID-19 (a few samples of this study predate the infection). Cell type and time point are not known. Sample: PBMCs or a T cell subset sorted from them (not recorded which). This rearrangement joins TRBV18 to TRBJ1-2; D remains ambiguous. The CDR3 coding sequence is TGTGCCAGCTCACCGGCCCTTCAGGAACGTGGCTACACCTTC. Translation gives CASSPALQERGYTF.